This T cell receptor beta chain was sequenced during a study of T cell changes during pregnancy in multiple sclerosis. The CDR3 totals 13 residues. V was clipped by 5 bases and J by 5 bases, with 9 bases between them. The germline V gene encodes CDR1 LGHNT and CDR2 FRNRAP. Data came from immunoSEQ multiplex PCR; TCRdb stores just in-frame clones and leaves some out. The table lists 55,000 to 85,000 clones, more than 90% of them singletons. V gene TRBV12-5 combines with J gene TRBJ2-2, with D hard to call. The origin of this receptor is a female donor with multiple sclerosis, enrolled in a pregnancy study. Sequenced material: peripheral blood, taken in the second trimester of pregnancy. DNA of the CDR3: TGTGCTAGTGGTCCCCAGGTTACCGGGGAGCTGTTTTTT. Translation gives CASGPQVTGELFF.